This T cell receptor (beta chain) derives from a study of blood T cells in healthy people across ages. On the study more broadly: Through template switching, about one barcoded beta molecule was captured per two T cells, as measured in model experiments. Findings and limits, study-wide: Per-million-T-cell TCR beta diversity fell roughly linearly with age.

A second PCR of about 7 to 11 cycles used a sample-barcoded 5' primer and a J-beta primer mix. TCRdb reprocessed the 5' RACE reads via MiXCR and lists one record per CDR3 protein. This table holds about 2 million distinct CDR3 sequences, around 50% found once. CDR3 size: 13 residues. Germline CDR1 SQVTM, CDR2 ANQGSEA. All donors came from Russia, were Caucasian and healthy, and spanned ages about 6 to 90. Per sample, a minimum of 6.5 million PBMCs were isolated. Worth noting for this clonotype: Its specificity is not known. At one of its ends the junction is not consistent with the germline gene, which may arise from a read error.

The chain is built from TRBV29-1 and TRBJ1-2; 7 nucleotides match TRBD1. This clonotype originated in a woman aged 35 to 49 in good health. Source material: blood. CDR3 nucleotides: TGCAGCGCGGGGGAGGGGGCGTACTATGGCCACACCTTC. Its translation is CSAGEGAYYGHTF.